This TCR beta chain originates from a study of T-cell reconstitution after alpha-beta-depleted transplantation in children. Study-wide points: Newly produced T cells mostly provided counts and TCRbeta diversity after one year, as hyperexpanded clones declined.

For TCRbeta, the library was prepared with unique molecular identifiers. TCRdb re-derived calls from the PCR reads in MiXCR, one entry per CDR3 protein. The table lists about 600,000 distinct CDR3 sequences, 10% to 15% of them singletons. This clonotype appeared a few times. Its antigen remains unidentified. CDR1 is KGHDR, CDR2 SFDVKD, per germline. This CDR3 is built from 16 residues. The J segment lost 7 bases and the V segment lost 4 bases, leaving 10 bases of the junction unmatched. The sample in question was PBMCs, mostly from graft donor cells, obtained 360 days after TCRalphabeta/CD19-depleted stem cell transplant. The sequence came from a male patient younger than 18 who had a stem cell transplant for acute myeloid leukemia, so the T cells may come from the graft donor. This chain connects TRBV24-1 to TRBJ2-2, with 8 bases identical to TRBD1. CDR3 DNA: TGTGCCACCAGTGAAAGGACAGGGAGGAATGACGGGGAGCTGTTTTTT. Translating gives CATSERTGRNDGELFF.